This entry describes one T cell receptor (beta chain). Its antigen is not identified. The sample belongs to a study of T cells expressing NK-cell markers. Across the whole study: Sorted CD3+CD56-NKG2C+, CD3+CD56+NKG2C+ and CD3+CD56+NKG2C- T cells supplied the TCR beta repertoires.

Whole-study findings and limits: CD8+ T cells in over 5 donors included dominant NKG2C+ clonotypes at about 1.0-7.5%. These clonotypes additionally ranked first within the CD3+CD56-NKG2C+ fraction of a few donors.

Generation of TCR beta cDNA was performed by 5'RACE template switching incorporating UMIs. Each CDR3 protein gets one entry in TCRdb, which reprocessed the 5' RACE reads and gives no DNA. The sample table includes a few hundred thousand distinct CDR3 sequences. The CDR3 has 17 amino acids. The germline V gene encodes CDR1 SGHVS and CDR2 FNYEAQ. The rearrangement links TRBV7-6 to TRBJ2-1; TCRdb gives TRBD2 as the D gene, but with no DNA this cannot be confirmed. Sequencing was performed on blood T cells: a sorted CD56 or NKG2C T cell subset, CD4+ or CD8+ T cells, or bulk PBMC T cells (not recorded which). The receptor's source is a man younger than 30 in good health. CDR3 sequence reads: CASSLGPTSGYYNEQFF.